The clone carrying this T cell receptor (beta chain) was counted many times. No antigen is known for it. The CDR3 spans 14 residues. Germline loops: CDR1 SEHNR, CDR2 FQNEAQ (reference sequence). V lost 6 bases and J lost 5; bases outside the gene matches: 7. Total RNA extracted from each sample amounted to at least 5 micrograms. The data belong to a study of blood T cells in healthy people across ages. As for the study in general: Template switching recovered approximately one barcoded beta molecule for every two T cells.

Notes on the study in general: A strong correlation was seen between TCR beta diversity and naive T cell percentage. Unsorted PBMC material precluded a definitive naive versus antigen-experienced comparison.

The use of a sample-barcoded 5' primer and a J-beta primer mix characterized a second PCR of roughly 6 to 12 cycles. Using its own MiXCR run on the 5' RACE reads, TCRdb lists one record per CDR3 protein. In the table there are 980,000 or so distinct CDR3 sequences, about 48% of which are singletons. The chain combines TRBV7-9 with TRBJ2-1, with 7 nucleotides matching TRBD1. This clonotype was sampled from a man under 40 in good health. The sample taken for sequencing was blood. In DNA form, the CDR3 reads TGTGCCAGCAGTAACCGGGACAGCGACAATGAGCAGTTCTTC. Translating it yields CASSNRDSDNEQFF.